This record covers a single TCR beta chain. These data originate in a study of T cells after somatic rescue of genetic block. Sequencing used immunoSEQ multiplex PCR; TCRdb keeps in-frame clones, though not all of them. Of more than 65,000 clones listed, just over 90% are singletons. The source material was peripheral blood mononuclear cells (PBMCs). The receptor was derived from a man aged 25-40 years.

CDR3 coding DNA: TGTGCCAGCAGTTATGGCGCTGAAGCTTTCTTT. It is translated as CASSYGAEAFF. The chain uses TRBV6-5 and TRBJ1-1; D is unclear. The germline V gene encodes CDR1 MNHEY and CDR2 SVGAGI. Trimming took 3 bases from V and 6 from J, leaving 5 bases between them. The CDR3 covers 11 residues.